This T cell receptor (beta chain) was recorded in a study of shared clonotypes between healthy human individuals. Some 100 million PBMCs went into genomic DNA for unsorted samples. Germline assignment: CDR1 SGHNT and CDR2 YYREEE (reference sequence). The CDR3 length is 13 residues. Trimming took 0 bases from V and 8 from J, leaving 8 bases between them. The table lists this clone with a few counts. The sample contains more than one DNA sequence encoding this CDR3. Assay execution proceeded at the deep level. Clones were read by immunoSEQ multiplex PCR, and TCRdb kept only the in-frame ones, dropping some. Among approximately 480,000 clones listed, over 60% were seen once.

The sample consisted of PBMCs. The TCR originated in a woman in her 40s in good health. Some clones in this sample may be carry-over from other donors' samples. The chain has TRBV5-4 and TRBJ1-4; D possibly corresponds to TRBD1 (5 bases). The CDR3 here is CASSLAGGEKLFF. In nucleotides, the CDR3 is TGTGCCAGCAGCTTGGCCGGGGGGGAAAAACTGTTTTTT.